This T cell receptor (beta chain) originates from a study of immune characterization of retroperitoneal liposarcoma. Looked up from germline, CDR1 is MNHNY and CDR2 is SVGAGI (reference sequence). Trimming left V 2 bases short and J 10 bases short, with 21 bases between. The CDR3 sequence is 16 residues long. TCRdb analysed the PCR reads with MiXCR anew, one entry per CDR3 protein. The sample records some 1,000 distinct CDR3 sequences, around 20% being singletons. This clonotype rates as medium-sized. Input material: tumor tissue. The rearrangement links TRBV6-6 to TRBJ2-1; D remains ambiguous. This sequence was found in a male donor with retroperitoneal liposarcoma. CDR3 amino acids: CASSYGARLVGYEQFF. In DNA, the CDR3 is TGTGCCAGCAGTTACGGCGCAAGGCTAGTGGGCTACGAGCAGTTCTTC.